This T cell receptor beta chain emerged from a study of OX40 agonist ivuxolimab in advanced cancers. As for the study more broadly: Ivuxolimab was a fully human IgG2 agonistic monoclonal antibody targeting the costimulatory receptor OX40 (CD134). Partial responses occurred in three dose-escalation patients, of whom one had hepatocellular carcinoma and two had cutaneous melanoma. Among the approximately 50 dose-escalation patients, about 19 had hepatocellular carcinoma, around 15 melanoma, 9 renal cell carcinoma and 9 head and neck cancer. Intravenous ivuxolimab was administered to patients every 2 weeks at six dose levels: 0.01, 0.1, 0.3, 1.5, 3 and 10 mg/kg. The paper covers the monotherapy dose-escalation part of the phase I ivuxolimab trial, which included N = 52 patients. Patients were allowed to have had prior anti-PD-1, anti-PD-L1 or anti-CTLA-4 therapy, and 40% of the dose-escalation patients had been treated with checkpoint inhibitors. The point of sequencing TCRbeta in the periphery was to test whether ivuxolimab changed TCR sequence diversity and drove clonal T-cell expansion. A male proportion of almost 85% and a mean age of around 60 years, ranging from 23 to 79, were recorded for the dose-escalation cohort.

V is reduced by 0 bases and J by 7 bases, leaving a spacing of 4 bases between them. CDR1 and CDR2 are read off the germline V gene (reference sequence) as SEHNR and FQNEAQ. The CDR3, cysteine through phenylalanine, is 12 amino acids long. The CDR3 DNA has 36 bases and is translated from base 1. Here is what the overall study found, with its caveats: In partial responders in the 0.1-3.0 mg/kg groups, normalized peripheral clonal expansion was found to be among the lowest, especially among CD8+ T cells. Low levels of normalized T-cell clonal expansion were also seen in some patients who did not respond. The antigen specificity of the peripheral T cells that underwent clonal expansion was not determined. At doses of 0.1 to 3.0 mg/kg, clonal expansion of both CD4+ and CD8+ blood T cells was observed from baseline to week 6. After ivuxolimab, CD8+ T cells had more expanded clones than CD4+ T cells on average.

Genomic DNA was isolated from the sorted cells so that the TCRbeta CDR3 region could be sequenced. TCRbeta CDR3 regions were sequenced using the immunoSEQ Assay. TCRdb provides this immuneACCESS table in a form limited to in-frame rearrangements. Some clones are lacking; in checked studies, under half of them reflect an unresolved V gene, and why the rest are absent is not known. The sample table lists about 61,000 clones, around 93% of them with a count of one. The top ten clonotypes cover approximately 20% of the sample. About this clone: Which antigen it targets is not known. Base qualities were left out, and no much larger clone turns up one base away.

Patients with a history of autoimmune disease or receiving systemic immunosuppression were excluded from the trial. Peripheral blood for TCR sequencing was collected from all dose cohorts at baseline, on cycle 4 day 1, and on cycle 7 day 1. The samples were drawn from a first-in-human, open-label, multicenter phase I dose-escalation trial of ivuxolimab. The trial enrolled adults with locally advanced or metastatic head and neck squamous cell, hepatocellular, melanoma or renal cell carcinoma. Before TCR sequencing, CD4+ T cells and CD8+ T cells from peripheral blood were sorted into separate populations.

The sequencing used CD4+ or CD8+ T cells sorted from blood, collected in a trial of the OX40 agonist ivuxolimab. Recombination joined TRBV7-9 with TRBJ2-1, with no confident D gene call. The clonotype was recovered from an adult with an advanced solid tumor such as melanoma, head and neck, liver or kidney cancer. The nucleotides are TGTGCCAGCAGCTTAGCGTGGAATGAGCAGTTCTTC. It translates as CASSLAWNEQFF.